This entry lists 21 T cell receptor beta chains sequenced from one sample in a study of CD8+ T cells in alopecia areata. TCR sequencing used cDNA made by reverse transcription of extracted RNA. Profiling relied on immunoSEQ multiplex PCR, and the TCRdb table lists in-frame clones only, not all of them. The profile covers some 180,000 clones, with approximately 62% appearing a single time and 1.7% taken by the ten largest. The sequences come from CD4+ T cells sorted from blood, collected at week 0. These receptors were taken from a human donor with alopecia areata.

V usage is TRBV14 and J usage is TRBJ2-3, with TRBD1 matching 12 bases. Germline CDR1 is SGHDN and CDR2 is FVKESK. After removal of 3 bases from V and 3 bases from J, the junction contained 4 bases not matched to a gene. This CDR3 comprises 16 residues. The CDR3 here is CASSHGTGGITDTQYF. The CDR3 DNA sequence: TGTGCCAGCAGCCATGGGACAGGGGGCATAACAGATACGCAGTATTTT.

The chain carries TRBV25-1 and TRBJ2-4; D gene unclear. Germline V gene data show CDR1 as MGHDK and CDR2 as SYGVNS. CDR3 length: 13 amino acids. V was shortened by 3 bases and J by 3 bases, with 6 bases between the two germline ends. CDR3: CASSDLGKNIQYF. The CDR3 DNA reads as TGTGCCAGCAGTGACCTGGGCAAAAACATTCAGTACTTC.

The genes are TRBV7-9 and TRBJ2-3; D is undetermined. The CDR3 covers 15 residues. V lost 5 bases to trimming and J lost 2 bases, with 14 bases between them. Germline assignment: CDR1 SEHNR and CDR2 FQNEAQ (reference sequence). The CDR3 spells CASSLSPGSTDTQYF. CDR3 in DNA: TGTGCCAGCAGCCTCTCTCCCGGATCCACAGATACGCAGTATTTT.

J is TRBJ1-1 and V is TRBV19; tentatively, D is TRBD1 (5 bases). Trimming stripped 3 bases from V and 4 bases from J, with 12 bases between. The CDR3 is made up of 14 amino acids. Germline lookup yields CDR1 LNHDA and CDR2 SQIVND (reference sequence). CDR3 sequence (DNA): TGTGCCAGTAGTATCACACAGGCGGTCACTGAAGCTTTCTTT. Its protein is CASSITQAVTEAFF.

The chain uses TRBV29-1 and TRBJ1-2, with D perhaps matching TRBD1 (5 bases). Germline V CDR1 and CDR2: SQVTM, ANQGSEA. V was pared by 3 bases and J by 4 bases, with 9 bases between. The CDR3 covers 12 residues. The chain's CDR3 is CSVDSQGYGYTF. Here the CDR3 DNA reads TGCAGCGTTGACTCGCAGGGCTATGGCTACACCTTC.

The J gene is TRBJ1-5, the V gene TRBV6-5, with 11 positions matching TRBD1. From germline, CDR1 is MNHEY and CDR2 SVGAGI. The CDR3 is 15 residues long. J lost 5 bases, V lost 5 bases, and 5 bases had no gene match. The CDR3, as DNA: TGTGCCAGCAGTCGGGACAGGGGGTCGGATCAGCCCCAGCATTTT. It codes for CASSRDRGSDQPQHF.

In nucleotides, the CDR3 is TGTGCCACCAGCAGAGGCCGGGACAGGGCTGCCGGGGAGCTGTTTTTT. Translation gives CATSRGRDRAAGELFF. This chain uses TRBV15 with TRBJ2-2, with TRBD1 matching 9 bases. The CDR3 spans 16 residues. V shed 1 base, J shed 6 bases, and the junction held 6 bases outside the gene matches. The germline CDR1 and CDR2 sequences are LNHNV and YYDKDF (reference sequence).

The chain recombines TRBV27 with TRBJ2-7; D is ambiguous. V was clipped by 5 bases and J by 8 bases, with 13 bases between them. CDR3 length: 12 amino acids. Germline loops: CDR1 MNHEY, CDR2 SMNVEV (reference sequence). The CDR3 DNA sequence: TGTGCCAGCAGTGATTGGGGTATCAAGCAGTACTTC. Translation: CASSDWGIKQYF.

This clone has only a few counts. The chain uses TRBV7-2 and TRBJ2-1; 10 bases map to TRBD2. This CDR3 has 17 residues. Germline CDR1 reads SGHTA; CDR2 reads FQGNSA. Trimming took 5 bases from V and 6 from J; bases not matched to a gene: 13. CDR3 loop: CASSLKAGGHPVNEQFF. CDR3 in DNA: TGTGCCAGCAGCCTCAAAGCGGGGGGGCATCCGGTCAATGAGCAGTTCTTC.

There are a few counts of this clone. V usage is TRBV5-5 and J usage is TRBJ1-2; D remains ambiguous. CDR1 is SGHKS and CDR2 is YYEKEE in the germline V gene (reference sequence). Between the trimmed V and J ends, which lost 0 bases and 4 bases, there was a span of 13 bases. The CDR3 is 15 residues long. The CDR3 bases are TGTGCCAGCAGCTTGGAAAGGTGGACGGCCTATGGCTACACCTTC. Protein: CASSLERWTAYGYTF. Full variable domain (remainder filled in from reference TRBV5-5 and TRBJ1-2): DAGVTQSPTHLIKTRGQQVTLRCSPISGHKSVSWYQQVLGQGPQFIFQYYEKEERGRGNFPDRFSARQFPNYSSELNVNALLLGDSALYLCASSLERWTAYGYTFGSGTRLTVV.

V is TRBV6-1 and J is TRBJ1-2; tentatively, D is TRBD1 (6 bases). CDR1 and CDR2 from the germline V gene are MNHNS and SASEGT. The CDR3 has 13 amino acids. V was trimmed by 5 bases and J by 6 bases, leaving 13 bases between them. The CDR3 protein is CASSSDRKDGYTF. CDR3 nucleotides: TGTGCCAGCAGTTCAGACAGGAAGGATGGCTACACCTTC.

This rearrangement joins TRBV5-1 to TRBJ1-1; no clear D. V lost 4 bases to trimming and J lost 6 bases, with 19 bases between them. In germline, CDR1 is SGHRS, CDR2 YFSETQ. The CDR3 spans 15 residues. The CDR3 DNA follows: TGCGCCAGCAGCGGCCAACTTTCACGCAGCGCTGAAGCTTTCTTT. This translates into CASSGQLSRSAEAFF.

The rearrangement uses TRBV29-1 and TRBJ2-1; 10 positions match TRBD2. Per the germline V gene, CDR1 is SQVTM and CDR2 is ANQGSEA. Trimming took 7 bases from V and 6 from J; bases not matched to a gene: 9. The CDR3 totals 14 residues. CDR3 DNA sequence: TGCAGCGGGGGACCCGGACTAGCGGCCAATGAGCAGTTCTTC. This gives the protein CSGGPGLAANEQFF.

This clone was observed a handful of times. The chain is built from TRBV29-1 and TRBJ2-2, with D possibly TRBD1 on 5 matching bases. Trimming took off 1 base at V and 7 bases at J, with 10 bases between the two ends. Germline assignment: CDR1 SQVTM and CDR2 ANQGSEA. The CDR3 spans 13 residues. In DNA, the CDR3 is TGCAGCGTTGAAGTCTCAGGGTTCGGGGAGCTGTTTTTT. It encodes CSVEVSGFGELFF.

This rearrangement joins TRBV5-1 to TRBJ2-3, with D possibly TRBD1 on 6 matching bases. The V gene's germline CDR1 is SGHRS and CDR2 YFSETQ. This CDR3 region has 17 residues. The V and J ends lost 0 bases and 2 bases respectively, with 16 bases between them. CDR3 DNA sequence: TGCGCCAGCAGCTTGGCCGACACAGGGACCCTCACAGATACGCAGTATTTT. As protein: CASSLADTGTLTDTQYF.

The chain is built from TRBV29-1 and TRBJ2-3; 9 bases fit TRBD1. Germline CDR1 SQVTM, CDR2 ANQGSEA. V lost 6 bases and J lost 5; bases outside the gene matches: 9. The CDR3 is 14 residues long. CDR3 protein: CSVTLLGQGDTQYF. The CDR3 DNA follows: TGCAGCGTAACCCTCCTGGGACAGGGAGATACGCAGTATTTT.

The chain employs TRBV7-8 and TRBJ2-1, with TRBD1 matching 9 bases. CDR1 is SGHVS and CDR2 is FQNEAQ in the germline V gene. The length of the CDR3 is 18 residues. V was clipped by 5 bases and J by 6 bases; unmatched bases: 17. For the CDR3, the DNA is TGTGCCAGCAGCGGAGGGAGGCGGACAGGGGATTGGGGCAATGAGCAGTTCTTC. This encodes CASSGGRRTGDWGNEQFF.

The genes are TRBV9 and TRBJ2-3; tentatively, D is TRBD1 (5 bases). Germline CDR1 is SGDLS and CDR2 is YYNGEE. V lost 0 bases to trimming and J lost 9 bases, with 8 bases between them. CDR3 size: 12 residues. Here the CDR3 DNA reads TGTGCCAGCAGCGTAGGGGGCGAAACGCAGTATTTT. Translated, it gives CASSVGGETQYF. Filled out from reference TRBV9 and TRBJ2-3, the complete variable domain reads DSGVTQTPKHLITATGQRVTLRCSPRSGDLSVYWYQQSLDQGLQFLIQYYNGEERAKGNILERFSAQQFPDLHSELNLSSLELGDSALYFCASSVGGETQYFGPGTRLTVL.

The chain joins TRBV30 to TRBJ1-5; perhaps TRBD1 as D (5 bases). The germline V gene encodes CDR1 GTSNPN and CDR2 SVGIG (reference sequence). V lost 3 bases and J lost 11, with 17 bases in between. The CDR3 runs 13 residues. CDR3 loop: CAWSGASPESQHF. CDR3 bases: TGTGCCTGGAGCGGGGCAAGTCCCGAATCCCAGCATTTT.

The chain is built from TRBV27 and TRBJ1-2; weak D call: TRBD1 (5 bases). Deletions cut 10 bases from V and 4 bases from J, with 16 bases between. The CDR3 runs to 13 residues. Germline values: CDR1 MNHEY, CDR2 SMNVEV (reference sequence). CDR3: CATAEGRGYGYTF. The CDR3 DNA reads as TGTGCCACCGCGGAGGGTAGGGGCTATGGCTACACCTTC.

This chain links TRBV29-1 with TRBJ1-1; D unclear. V lost 6 bases, J lost 10 bases, and 15 bases lay in between. Germline V gene sequence: CDR1 SQVTM, CDR2 ANQGSEA. The length of the CDR3 is 11 residues. Written as DNA, the CDR3 is TGCAGCGTGTTGACTCTGGCGCGAGCTTTCTTT. Its protein is CSVLTLARAFF.